The 24 T cell receptor beta chains presented below share a single source sample, sequenced in a study of cytomegalovirus exposure and HLA in healthy donors. Using immunoSEQ multiplex PCR, the repertoire was profiled, and TCRdb retains in-frame clones only, with some absent. The sample has some 170,000 clones, approximately 80% seen once. Sequenced sample: PBMCs. The receptors shown here come from a man aged 25-40 years in good health and CMV-seropositive.

This chain uses TRBV4-3 with TRBJ1-2; possibly TRBD1 for D (6 bases). Germline V gene data show CDR1 as LGHNA and CDR2 as YSLEER. The V end lost 2 bases, the J end lost 4 bases, and 23 bases lay between the germline ends. The CDR3 contains 18 residues. As DNA, the CDR3 is TGCGCCAGCAGCCAAAAGTTCGCCGGGACACCGATGGGCTATGGCTACACCTTC. Its translation: CASSQKFAGTPMGYGYTF.

The rearrangement uses TRBV28 and TRBJ2-7; D possibly corresponds to TRBD1 (6 bases). Trimming pared 6 bases from V and 2 bases from J, leaving 20 bases between. Germline-derived CDR1 and CDR2 are MDHEN and SYDVKM. The CDR3 spans 16 residues. The CDR3 spells CASSPQGYDTPYEQYF. The CDR3 DNA is TGTGCCAGCAGCCCTCAGGGGTACGACACACCCTACGAGCAGTACTTC.

V is TRBV4-1 and J is TRBJ2-3, with D possibly matching TRBD2 (6 bases). Germline loops: CDR1 MGHRA, CDR2 YSYEKL. V was trimmed by 1 base and J by 0 bases, leaving 11 bases between them. The CDR3 covers 16 residues. This CDR3 reads CASSQVVGTSTDTQYF. The CDR3 nucleotides read TGCGCCAGCAGCCAAGTGGTGGGGACTAGCACAGATACGCAGTATTTT.

V is TRBV5-1 and J is TRBJ1-5; no definite D call. V was clipped by 5 bases and J by 1 base, with 13 bases between them. Germline CDR1 reads SGHRS; CDR2 reads YFSETQ. The CDR3 covers 15 residues. The DNA of the CDR3 is TGCGCCAGCAGGTACAACAGTGAGAGCAATCAGCCCCAGCATTTT. The encoded protein is CASRYNSESNQPQHF.

The chain employs TRBV6-5 and TRBJ2-5, with a tentative D call TRBD1 (6 bases). This CDR3 contains 14 residues. Trimming took off 0 bases at V and 5 bases at J, with 10 bases between the two ends. Germline-derived CDR1 and CDR2 are MNHEY and SVGAGI. Here the CDR3 reads CASSYSLRGETQYF. The CDR3 bases are TGTGCCAGCAGTTACTCGTTGAGGGGGGAGACCCAGTACTTC.

The chain carries TRBV27 and TRBJ2-7, with 11 bases identical to TRBD1. In germline, CDR1 is MNHEY, CDR2 SMNVEV (reference sequence). V lost 4 bases and J lost 3; bases outside the gene matches: 5. The CDR3 consists of 15 residues. The CDR3 reads CASSSAGTGGYEQYF. CDR3 DNA: TGTGCCAGCAGTTCAGCCGGGACAGGGGGCTACGAGCAGTACTTC.

This clone has more than one count but fewer than ten. V usage is TRBV27 and J usage is TRBJ2-7; D may be TRBD2 (7 bases). The CDR3 covers 13 residues. Trimming stripped 2 bases from V and 9 bases from J, with 14 bases between. Looked up from germline, CDR1 is MNHEY and CDR2 is SMNVEV (reference sequence). The CDR3 sequence is CASSLGGGPRQYF. The CDR3 region has the DNA TGTGCCAGCAGTTTAGGGGGGGGCCCGAGGCAGTACTTC.

The V and J genes are TRBV19 and TRBJ1-4; D uncertain. This CDR3 has 15 amino acids. With 1 base removed from V and 0 bases from J, the gap between germline ends came to 6 bases. From germline, CDR1 is LNHDA and CDR2 SQIVND (reference sequence). DNA of the CDR3: TGTGCCAGTAGTATAGGGTCAGCAACTAATGAAAAACTGTTTTTT. This sequence encodes CASSIGSATNEKLFF.

This clone was recorded only once. The rearrangement uses TRBV5-1 and TRBJ1-1, with a tentative D call TRBD1 (5 bases). CDR1 and CDR2 from the germline V gene are SGHRS and YFSETQ. CDR3 size: 15 residues. The V gene lost 0 bases and the J gene lost 2 bases, with 11 bases spanning the gap. CDR3 nucleotide sequence: TGCGCCAGCAGCTTGGCTGGACAAGCAAACACTGAAGCTTTCTTT. Protein: CASSLAGQANTEAFF.

This clone turned up a few times. The chain uses TRBV10-2 and TRBJ2-7; no clear D. V lost 4 bases and J 0 bases, leaving 10 bases between the germline ends. The CDR3 covers 14 residues. Germline CDR1 and CDR2: WSHSY and SAAADI. CDR3 protein: CASSGEVSSYEQYF. The CDR3 DNA follows: TGCGCCAGCAGTGGAGAGGTTAGCTCCTACGAGCAGTACTTC.

This clone came up a few times. The CDR3 coding sequence is TGTGCCAGCAGCTCGTTAGCGGATAGCACAGATACGCAGTATTTT. Encoded protein: CASSSLADSTDTQYF. The chain carries TRBV7-9 and TRBJ2-3; possibly TRBD2 for D (6 bases). Trimming removed 4 bases at V and 0 bases at J, with 11 bases between. CDR1 SEHNR and CDR2 FQNEAQ come from the germline V gene (reference sequence). The CDR3 has 15 amino acids.

The J gene is TRBJ2-7, the V gene TRBV6-5; 8 nucleotides align to TRBD1. Germline values: CDR1 MNHEY, CDR2 SVGAGI. The CDR3 is 14 residues long. V was pared by 2 bases and J by 6 bases, with 6 bases of the junction left unmatched. This CDR3 is CASSYMDRVIEQYF. The CDR3 DNA reads as TGTGCCAGCAGTTACATGGACAGGGTAATCGAGCAGTACTTC.

The rearrangement joins TRBV5-8 to TRBJ2-5; D perhaps matches TRBD1 (5 bases). V was cut by 0 bases and J by 5 bases, with 8 bases left in between. The CDR3 length is 13 residues. Germline loops: CDR1 SGHTS, CDR2 YDEGEE. This CDR3 reads CASSLEGVETQYF. The CDR3 coding sequence is TGTGCCAGCAGCTTGGAAGGGGTGGAGACCCAGTACTTC.

With regard to this clone: A read error may account for a junction end that differs from germline. The chain joins TRBV5-1 to TRBJ2-3; D gene unclear. The CDR3 loop spans 12 amino acids. CDR1 SGHRS and CDR2 YFSETQ come from the germline V gene. DNA of the CDR3: TGCGCCAGCAGCTTGAGCATAGATACGCAGTATTTT. This encodes CASSLSIDTQYF.

The rearrangement uses TRBV18 and TRBJ2-3; 8 bases are a match to TRBD2. The CDR3 loop spans 13 amino acids. The germline CDR1 and CDR2 sequences are KGHSH and LQKENI. V lost 4 bases and J lost 5; bases outside the gene matches: 2. The CDR3 sequence: CASSRTSGDTQYF. The CDR3 bases are TGTGCCAGCTCACGAACTAGCGGAGATACGCAGTATTTT.

V usage is TRBV21-1 and J usage is TRBJ1-6; the table's D call, TRBD1, was not checked against the DNA. TRBV21-1 is noted as a pseudogene. This CDR3 comprises 18 residues. The CDR3 region has the DNA TGTGCCAGCAGCAAATTGCGGCTGAACAGGGAACCTAATTCACCCCTCCACTTT. Protein product: CASSKLRLNREPNSPLHF.

The rearrangement links TRBV5-1 to TRBJ2-5; TRBD2 aligns across 15 bases. The CDR3 sequence is 15 residues long. Germline V gene data show CDR1 as SGHRS and CDR2 as YFSETQ. V lost 3 bases and J lost 4; bases outside the gene matches: 1. CDR3 DNA: TGCGCCAGCAGCTCGGGACTAGCGGGGGGAGAGACCCAGTACTTC. Translated, it gives CASSSGLAGGETQYF.

The count of this clone is one. This chain connects TRBV9 to TRBJ1-1; the match to TRBD1 covers 7 bases. Looked up from germline, CDR1 is SGDLS and CDR2 is YYNGEE. The V segment lost 2 bases and the J segment 4 bases; nucleotides outside the gene matches: 5. The CDR3 runs to 14 residues. The CDR3 DNA reads as TGTGCCAGCAGCGTTGACAGGGACCCCACTGAAGCTTTCTTT. Its translation: CASSVDRDPTEAFF.

J is TRBJ1-3 and V is TRBV5-1; D is ambiguous. The CDR3 spans 14 residues. Looked up from germline, CDR1 is SGHRS and CDR2 is YFSETQ. V was pared by 0 bases and J by 3 bases, with 7 bases between. The CDR3 coding sequence is TGCGCCAGCAGCTTGGCCGGCGGTGGAAACACCATATATTTT. Residues: CASSLAGGGNTIYF.

The genes are TRBV19 and TRBJ2-1; 8 nucleotides agree with TRBD2. Germline V lookup: CDR1 LNHDA, CDR2 SQIVND (reference sequence). CDR3 length: 13 residues. Trimming took 6 bases from V and 8 from J; bases not matched to a gene: 6. The CDR3 loop reads CASSGGAADEQFF. CDR3 nucleotides: TGTGCCAGTAGCGGGGGGGCCGCGGATGAGCAGTTCTTC.

V is TRBV6-6 and J is TRBJ1-5; maybe TRBD1 (5 bases). V lost 6 bases and J lost 2, with 11 bases in between. The germline V gene has CDR1 MNHNY and CDR2 SVGAGI (reference sequence). The length of the CDR3 is 14 residues. This CDR3 reads CASSGGGGNQPQHF. In nucleotides, the CDR3 is TGTGCCAGCAGCGGAGGAGGGGGCAATCAGCCCCAGCATTTT.

This clone turned up a few times. This rearrangement joins TRBV27 to TRBJ2-7, with 7 bases matching TRBD1. Looked up from germline, CDR1 is MNHEY and CDR2 is SMNVEV (reference sequence). The length of the CDR3 is 14 residues. Germline trimming cut 5 bases from V and 2 bases from J; bases unmatched to any gene: 6. CDR3 region: CASSTRTGTYEQYF. CDR3 bases: TGTGCCAGCAGTACCCGGACAGGAACCTACGAGCAGTACTTC.

J is TRBJ1-1 and V is TRBV5-6, with D unresolved. The CDR3 spans 14 residues. The V gene's germline CDR1 is SGHDT and CDR2 YYEEEE. V was cut by 0 bases and J by 1 base, with 7 bases left in between. The CDR3: CASSLVAENTEAFF. In nucleotides, the CDR3 is TGTGCCAGCAGCTTGGTGGCGGAGAACACTGAAGCTTTCTTT.

The chain employs TRBV9 and TRBJ2-2; D may be TRBD2 (6 bases). The germline V and J ends were trimmed by 0 bases and 12 bases, with 9 bases remaining between them. CDR3 length equals 12 residues. CDR1 is SGDLS and CDR2 is YYNGEE in the germline V gene. The CDR3: CASSVGDLKLFF. The CDR3 bases are TGTGCCAGCAGCGTAGGGGACTTGAAGCTGTTTTTT.